The 2 T cell receptor beta chains given below trace back to one sample, sequenced in a study of T cell responses to AZD1222 COVID-19 vaccine. The method was immunoSEQ multiplex PCR; TCRdb's version includes in-frame clones alone and lacks a portion of them. The sample holds 110,000 to 150,000 clones, approximately 90% seen once. This specimen consisted of peripheral blood, obtained on day 0 of AZD1222 vaccination. Receptor source: an adult in good health.

CDR3 residues: CSVPLGRGDYGYTF. The CDR3 DNA follows: TGCAGCGTTCCCCTCGGGAGGGGGGACTATGGCTACACCTTC. V usage is TRBV29-1 and J usage is TRBJ1-2, with D perhaps TRBD1 (6 bases). Looked up from germline, CDR1 is SQVTM and CDR2 is ANQGSEA. The CDR3 is made up of 14 amino acids. Trimming cost V 5 bases and J 3 bases, with 16 bases left between them. The full variable domain, in which reference TRBV29-1 and TRBJ1-2 provide the parts outside the CDR3, is SAVISQKPSRDICQRGTSLTIQCQVDSQVTMMFWYRQQPGQSLTLIATANQGSEATYESGFVIDKFPISRPNLTFSTLTVSNMSPEDSSIYLCSVPLGRGDYGYTFGSGTRLTVV.

The chain employs TRBV28 and TRBJ1-1; no clear D. With 1 base removed from V and 0 bases from J, the gap between germline ends came to 6 bases. Germline loops: CDR1 MDHEN, CDR2 SYDVKM. The length of the CDR3 is 14 residues. Here the CDR3 DNA reads TGTGCCAGCAGTTTATCCTGGGTGAACACTGAAGCTTTCTTT. This translates into CASSLSWVNTEAFF.